The rows below give T cell receptor beta chains drawn from one sample of a study of cytomegalovirus exposure and HLA in healthy donors. The method was immunoSEQ multiplex PCR; TCRdb's version includes in-frame clones alone and lacks a portion of them. The sample holds around 130,000 clones, under 90% seen once. The sequencing sample was made of PBMCs. These receptors came from a woman aged 35 to 49 in good health and CMV-seronegative. Both conserved end residues are part of each CDR3. The order of the fields is D gene, V gene, clone size, J gene, CDR3 protein, CDR3 DNA. The D gene is left open where the match is weak. Size is omitted from some rows. Given values are once, few, many or a class for expanded clones.

.	TRBV16	.	TRBJ2-7	CASSQSWARTGEQYF	TGTGCCAGCAGCCAATCTTGGGCCCGCACGGGAGAGCAGTACTTC
TRBD1	TRBV7-9	.	TRBJ1-5	CASSLGDRDVPPPQHF	TGTGCCAGCAGCTTAGGGGACAGAGACGTCCCCCCGCCCCAGCATTTT
TRBD2	TRBV18	.	TRBJ2-1	CASSRSGRGNEQFF	TGTGCCAGCTCACGGTCCGGGAGGGGGAATGAGCAGTTCTTC
.	TRBV7-9	.	TRBJ2-5	CASSLAQGGPAETQYF	TGTGCCAGCAGCTTAGCGCAGGGGGGCCCGGCAGAGACCCAGTACTTC
TRBD1	TRBV28	.	TRBJ2-2	CASSSPPGGTGELFF	TGTGCCAGCAGTTCCCCCCCAGGGGGAACCGGGGAGCTGTTTTTT
TRBD2	TRBV7-8	.	TRBJ2-4	CASSLVVAGGGGANIQYF	TGTGCCAGCAGCTTAGTAGTGGCGGGAGGGGGGGGCGCCAACATTCAGTACTTC
TRBD2	TRBV5-1	few	TRBJ2-5	CASSLVGGGETQYF	TGCGCCAGCAGCTTGGTAGGCGGGGGAGAGACCCAGTACTTC
TRBD1	TRBV6-1	.	TRBJ1-1	CASREGAQNTEAFF	TGTGCCAGCAGGGAGGGGGCCCAGAACACTGAAGCTTTCTTT
TRBD2	TRBV5-1	.	TRBJ2-1	CASSYPPGGINEQFF	TGCGCCAGCAGCTACCCACCGGGAGGAATCAATGAGCAGTTCTTC
.	TRBV2	once	TRBJ2-7	CASSELQGLDEQYF	TGTGCCAGCAGTGAATTGCAGGGGCTAGACGAGCAGTACTTC
TRBD2	TRBV5-1	.	TRBJ2-3	CASSLDASGSPTDTQYF	TGCGCCAGCAGCTTGGATGCTAGCGGGAGCCCCACAGATACGCAGTATTTT
.	TRBV5-1	once	TRBJ1-2	CASSLVAENYGYTF	TGCGCCAGCAGCTTGGTTGCGGAGAACTATGGCTACACCTTC
TRBD1	TRBV2	.	TRBJ1-5	CASSKQGAGNQPQHF	TGTGCCAGCAGTAAACAGGGGGCAGGCAATCAGCCCCAGCATTTT
TRBD2	TRBV15	.	TRBJ2-1	CATSRGGLAGGRAEQFF	TGTGCCACCAGCAGAGGAGGACTAGCGGGAGGACGGGCTGAGCAGTTCTTC
TRBD2	TRBV5-1	.	TRBJ2-7	CASSPPGLAGEQYF	TGCGCCAGCAGCCCCCCAGGACTAGCGGGCGAGCAGTACTTC
.	TRBV19	.	TRBJ2-7	CASSIASPNSYEQYF	TGTGCCAGTAGTATTGCGTCACCAAACTCCTACGAGCAGTACTTC
TRBD1	TRBV7-6	.	TRBJ2-5	CASARTGVKETQYF	TGTGCCAGCGCGAGGACAGGGGTAAAGGAGACCCAGTACTTC
.	TRBV4-1	few	TRBJ1-1	CASPRGGNTEAFF	TGCGCCAGCCCCCGCGGAGGGAACACTGAAGCTTTCTTT
TRBD1	TRBV6-5	.	TRBJ2-7	CASRGDRGLTYEQYF	TGTGCCAGCAGAGGGGACAGGGGGCTAACCTACGAGCAGTACTTC
.	TRBV5-4	few	TRBJ1-1	CASRAGIIDTEAFF	TGTGCCAGCAGGGCAGGGATTATAGACACTGAAGCTTTCTTT
.	TRBV6-5	.	TRBJ1-2	CVVRHSNYGYTF	TGTGTCGTCCGACACAGTAACTATGGCTACACCTTC
TRBD1	TRBV9	.	TRBJ1-1	CASSAIPGQGKKKLTGAFF	TGTGCCAGCAGCGCGATTCCGGGACAGGGGAAAAAAAAATTGACGGGAGCTTTCTTT
TRBD2	TRBV7-9	once	TRBJ2-2	CSSSLKASGLTGELFF	TGTTCCAGCAGCTTAAAGGCTAGCGGTCTCACCGGGGAGCTGTTTTTT
TRBD1	TRBV5-1	.	TRBJ2-7	CASSGGGQGAFNEQYF	TGCGCCAGCAGCGGCGGGGGACAGGGGGCTTTCAACGAGCAGTACTTC
TRBD1	TRBV6-5	.	TRBJ1-1	CASSYSQGDTEAFF	TGTGCCAGCAGTTACTCGCAGGGGGACACTGAAGCTTTCTTT
.	TRBV6-5	.	TRBJ1-4	CASSRTATNEKLFF	TGTGCCAGCAGCCGGACAGCAACTAATGAAAAACTGTTTTTT
.	TRBV7-8	.	TRBJ2-7	CASSPLPRDTDEQYF	TGTGCCAGCAGCCCCTTACCCCGGGACACTGACGAGCAGTACTTC
TRBD2	TRBV7-2	.	TRBJ2-1	CASSITSYSGITWNEQFF	TGTGCCAGCAGCATAACGAGTTATAGCGGGATAACGTGGAATGAGCAGTTCTTC
.	TRBV6-5	.	TRBJ1-2	CASSFQGYGYTF	TGTGCCAGCAGTTTTCAGGGCTATGGCTACACCTTC
.	TRBV5-1	.	TRBJ2-6	CASSLAAGLRNSGANVLTF	TGCGCCAGCAGCTTGGCAGCAGGGCTCCGGAACTCTGGGGCCAACGTCCTGACTTTC
TRBD1	TRBV2	.	TRBJ2-7	CASSKPGQGACEQYF	TGTGCCAGCAGCAAACCGGGACAGGGAGCGTGCGAGCAGTACTTC
.	TRBV20-1	.	TRBJ2-7	CSASGGYEQYF	TGCAGTGCTAGCGGAGGTTACGAGCAGTACTTC
.	TRBV28	.	TRBJ1-2	CASSKTGGYTF	TGTGCCAGCAGTAAGACAGGTGGCTACACCTTC
.	TRBV21-1	.	TRBJ1-1	CASSKVGPTGFMNTEAFF	TGTGCCAGCAGCAAAGTAGGTCCCACAGGGTTCATGAACACTGAAGCTTTCTTT
.	TRBV7-3	.	TRBJ2-2	CASSLTGATGELFF	TGTGCCAGCAGCTTAACAGGGGCCACCGGGGAGCTGTTTTTT
TRBD2	TRBV7-2	.	TRBJ2-7	CASSKAASGTYEQYF	TGTGCCAGCAGCAAAGCGGCTAGCGGAACCTACGAGCAGTACTTC
TRBD1	TRBV9	.	TRBJ1-1	CASSVGGGEGEAFF	TGTGCCAGCAGCGTAGGAGGGGGCGAGGGTGAAGCTTTCTTT
TRBD2	TRBV5-8	.	TRBJ2-7	CASSLAAGGPPEQYF	TGTGCCAGCAGCTTGGCAGCGGGGGGGCCCCCCGAGCAGTACTTC
TRBD1	TRBV18	.	TRBJ1-1	CASTKTGTNTEAFF	TGTGCCAGCACCAAGACAGGGACGAACACTGAAGCTTTCTTT
.	TRBV28	.	TRBJ2-2	CATKGVTGELFF	TGTGCCACCAAGGGAGTGACCGGGGAGCTGTTTTTT
TRBD1	TRBV27	once	TRBJ2-7	CASSFQGASYEQYF	TGTGCCAGCAGTTTCCAGGGGGCCTCCTACGAGCAGTACTTC
TRBD1	TRBV2	once	TRBJ1-2	CASRDLDREYGYTF	TGTGCCAGCAGGGATCTTGACAGGGAGTATGGCTACACCTTC